The 32 T cell receptor beta chains listed next were all sequenced from one sample in a study of OX40 agonist ivuxolimab in advanced cancers. The table came from immunoSEQ multiplex PCR; TCRdb's copy has only in-frame clones and leaves some out. The sample carries under 20,000 clones, approximately 74% recorded once. Sequencing was performed on CD4+ or CD8+ T cells sorted from blood, taken in a trial of the OX40 agonist ivuxolimab. These receptors originate from an adult with an advanced solid tumor such as melanoma, head and neck, liver or kidney cancer.

This clone was seen a few times. This chain joins TRBV10-3 and TRBJ2-7, with D uncertain. Per the germline V gene, CDR1 is ENHRY and CDR2 is SYGVKD. This CDR3 region has 13 residues. V was shortened by 3 bases and J by 4 bases, with 10 bases between the two germline ends. DNA of the CDR3: TGTGCCATCAGTGACGGCCTGGAGTACGAGCAGTACTTC. Protein product: CAISDGLEYEQYF.

In its sample, this clone was seen once. CDR3 sequence reads: CASSDGTGNNYGYTF. CDR3 coding DNA: TGTGCCAGCAGTGACGGGACAGGGAATAACTATGGCTACACCTTC. The chain carries TRBV5-6 and TRBJ1-2, with 9 bases matching TRBD1. This CDR3 has 15 residues. Trimming took 5 bases from V and 1 from J; bases not matched to a gene: 6. The V gene's germline CDR1 is SGHDT and CDR2 YYEEEE.

The chain is built from TRBV7-9 and TRBJ2-2; TRBD1 is a possible D gene (8 bases). The length of the CDR3 is 15 residues. Germline V gene lookup returns CDR1 SEHNR and CDR2 FQNEAQ (reference sequence). V was shortened by 3 bases and J by 4 bases, with 12 bases between the two germline ends. CDR3 residues: CASSFYRGGTGELFF. The CDR3 DNA is TGTGCCAGCAGCTTCTACAGGGGGGGCACCGGGGAGCTGTTTTTT.

This clone showed up just a few times. V is TRBV7-3 and J is TRBJ2-7; 7 bases line up with TRBD1. The CDR3 extends over 14 amino acids. Germline V lookup: CDR1 SGHTA, CDR2 FQGTGA. V dropped 5 bases and J dropped 3; count of bases not matched to a gene: 7. As DNA, the CDR3 is TGTGCCAGCAGCCACCGGGACAGAAACTACGAGCAGTACTTC. It encodes CASSHRDRNYEQYF.

The chain couples TRBV29-1 to TRBJ2-7; 7 bases agree with TRBD2. The germline gives CDR1 SQVTM, CDR2 ANQGSEA. The junction had 3 bases not matched to a gene; V was cut back by 4 bases and J by 0 bases. The CDR3 is made up of 13 amino acids. The CDR3 sequence is CSVVRTSSYEQYF. The CDR3 region has the DNA TGCAGCGTTGTTAGGACTAGCTCCTACGAGCAGTACTTC.

The CDR3 protein is CASSPDWVYEQYF. The CDR3 region has the DNA TGTGCCAGCAGTCCTGACTGGGTCTACGAGCAGTACTTC. The V gene is TRBV6-6, the J gene TRBJ2-5, with no clear D. Gene TRBJ2-7 matches the end of the DNA better, so the J call may be wrong. This CDR3 spans 13 amino acids. Germline loops: CDR1 MNHNY, CDR2 SVGAGI (reference sequence).

The chain joins TRBV27 to TRBJ1-2; 8 positions match TRBD1. Germline values: CDR1 MNHEY, CDR2 SMNVEV (reference sequence). There are 14 residues in the CDR3. Germline trimming cut 4 bases from V and 8 bases from J; bases unmatched to any gene: 9. In DNA, the CDR3 is TGTGCCAGCAGTTCGGACCCCAGGGGGCGCGGCTACACCTTC. Its translation: CASSSDPRGRGYTF.

This sequence joins TRBV7-9 and TRBJ2-1; D is perhaps TRBD2 (5 bases). This CDR3 region has 14 residues. Germline CDR1 reads SEHNR; CDR2 reads FQNEAQ (reference sequence). Trimming removed 6 bases from V and 8 bases from J, with 17 bases in between. DNA of the CDR3: TGTGCCAGCAGTATACTAAAGCACGGGGATGAGCAGTTCTTC. Its protein product is CASSILKHGDEQFF.

The J gene is TRBJ2-2, the V gene TRBV5-1; D is unclear. With 5 bases removed from V and 3 bases from J, the gap between germline ends came to 11 bases. The germline CDR1 and CDR2 sequences are SGHRS and YFSETQ. The length of the CDR3 is 14 residues. CDR3 loop: CASRDPSYTGELFF. CDR3 bases: TGCGCCAGCAGGGACCCCTCTTACACCGGGGAGCTGTTTTTT. Variable domain in full (rest from reference TRBV5-1 and TRBJ2-2): KAGVTQTPRYLIKTRGQQVTLSCSPISGHRSVSWYQQTPGQGLQFLFEYFSETQRNKGNFPGRFSGRQFSNSRSEMNVSTLELGDSALYLCASRDPSYTGELFFGEGSRLTVL.

The count of this clone is one. This chain connects TRBV4-3 to TRBJ2-3; 8 bases line up with TRBD2. V shed 0 bases and J 0 bases; nucleotides not matched to a gene: 8. Germline values: CDR1 LGHNA, CDR2 YSLEER. The CDR3 is 18 amino acids. CDR3 region: CASSQDRGRGGSTDTQYF. The CDR3 nucleotides read TGCGCCAGCAGCCAAGATCGGGGACGGGGGGGTAGCACAGATACGCAGTATTTT.

V is TRBV27 and J is TRBJ1-5, with D perhaps matching TRBD1 (5 bases). Germline CDR1 reads MNHEY; CDR2 reads SMNVEV (reference sequence). The CDR3 totals 13 residues. Between the trimmed V and J ends, which lost 6 bases and 3 bases, there was a span of 9 bases. Written as DNA, the CDR3 is TGTGCCAGCAGGGGGGGGACCAATCAGCCCCAGCATTTT. The encoded protein is CASRGGTNQPQHF.

This chain uses TRBV28 with TRBJ2-5; D is undetermined. V was pared by 8 bases and J by 3 bases, with 13 bases between. CDR3 length: 13 amino acids. Germline values: CDR1 MDHEN, CDR2 SYDVKM. CDR3 nucleotides: TGTGCCAGCCAACGGTGGGCAGAAGAGACCCAGTACTTC. Its translation is CASQRWAEETQYF. Full variable domain (missing parts from reference TRBV28 and TRBJ2-5): DVKVTQSSRYLVKRTGEKVFLECVQDMDHENMFWYRQDPGLGLRLIYFSYDVKMKEKGDIPEGYSVSREKKERFSLILESASTNQTSMYLCASQRWAEETQYFGPGTRLLVL.

The chain has TRBV5-6 and TRBJ2-5; D is unclear. From germline, CDR1 is SGHDT and CDR2 YYEEEE. The CDR3 runs to 13 residues. Between the trimmed V and J ends, which lost 1 base and 2 bases, there was a span of 6 bases. Here the CDR3 reads CASSLIQQETQYF. The CDR3 bases are TGTGCCAGCAGCTTGATCCAGCAAGAGACCCAGTACTTC.

The count of this clone is one. The chain joins TRBV28 to TRBJ1-1; perhaps TRBD1 as D (6 bases). The CDR3 loop spans 13 amino acids. V was shortened by 5 bases and J by 0 bases, with 7 bases between the two germline ends. Germline V gene sequence: CDR1 MDHEN, CDR2 SYDVKM. The CDR3 reads CASSPGVNTEAFF. CDR3 nucleotide sequence: TGTGCCAGCAGTCCAGGGGTGAACACTGAAGCTTTCTTT.

The rearrangement joins TRBV9 to TRBJ2-2; the D call may be TRBD1 or TRBD2 (5 bases each). Trimming pared 6 bases from V and 4 bases from J, leaving 10 bases between. Germline assignment: CDR1 SGDLS and CDR2 YYNGEE. This CDR3 contains 13 residues. The CDR3 bases are TGTGCCAGCAAAGGGACGTCCACCGGGGAGCTGTTTTTT. Translation gives CASKGTSTGELFF.

This clone was recorded only once. The V gene is TRBV5-5, the J gene TRBJ2-7, with D unclear. The CDR3 consists of 14 residues. Trimming cost V 0 bases and J 2 bases, with 9 bases left between them. Germline-derived CDR1 and CDR2 are SGHKS and YYEKEE (reference sequence). The CDR3 loop reads CASSLDRHPYEQYF. The CDR3 DNA sequence: TGTGCCAGCAGCTTGGACAGACACCCCTACGAGCAGTACTTC.

The genes are TRBV27 and TRBJ1-1; 7 bases match TRBD1. Losses at the gene ends were 0 bases for V and 8 bases for J; bases not matched to a gene: 6. The CDR3 sequence is 14 residues long. Germline V CDR1 and CDR2: MNHEY, SMNVEV (reference sequence). Written as DNA, the CDR3 is TGTGCCAGCAGTTTATCCCTCGGGACAGAAGAAGCTTTCTTT. Translating gives CASSLSLGTEEAFF.

The chain's CDR3 is CASSSNRDRGIDEKLFF. In DNA, the CDR3 is TGTGCCAGCAGTTCAAACCGGGACAGGGGGATTGATGAAAAACTGTTTTTT. V gene TRBV28 combines with J gene TRBJ1-4; 11 bases are a match to TRBD1. Germline V CDR1 and CDR2: MDHEN, SYDVKM. V gave up 4 bases and J gave up 6 bases; unmatched junction bases: 10. The CDR3 has 17 residues.

This sequence joins TRBV27 and TRBJ2-3; D possibly corresponds to TRBD2 (5 bases). CDR3 length: 14 residues. V dropped 2 bases and J dropped 4 bases, with 10 bases sitting between them. The germline gives CDR1 MNHEY, CDR2 SMNVEV (reference sequence). CDR3 in amino acids: CASSLRGYPDTQYF. The CDR3 DNA follows: TGTGCCAGCAGTTTACGGGGATACCCAGATACGCAGTATTTT.

The rearrangement joins TRBV9 to TRBJ2-5; 13 positions agree with TRBD2. CDR1 and CDR2 (germline): SGDLS, YYNGEE. The junction had 6 bases not matched to a gene; V was cut back by 3 bases and J by 1 base. This CDR3 has 17 residues. CDR3 residues: CASSGTGTSGAQETQYF. The DNA for the CDR3 is TGTGCCAGCAGCGGGACCGGGACTAGCGGGGCCCAAGAGACCCAGTACTTC. The full variable domain, completed using reference TRBV9 and TRBJ2-5, is DSGVTQTPKHLITATGQRVTLRCSPRSGDLSVYWYQQSLDQGLQFLIQYYNGEERAKGNILERFSAQQFPDLHSELNLSSLELGDSALYFCASSGTGTSGAQETQYFGPGTRLLVL.

The V and J genes are TRBV27 and TRBJ2-2; 9 nucleotides agree with TRBD1. This CDR3 comprises 14 residues. Germline CDR1 is MNHEY and CDR2 is SMNVEV (reference sequence). V gave up 8 bases and J gave up 6 bases; unmatched junction bases: 7. The CDR3 loop reads CASHGQGQAGELFF. In DNA form, the CDR3 reads TGTGCCAGCCACGGACAGGGGCAAGCCGGGGAGCTGTTTTTT.

This chain links TRBV2 with TRBJ2-3, with 8 bases lining up with TRBD1. Germline CDR1 is SNHLY and CDR2 is FYNNEI. The CDR3 loop spans 14 amino acids. The J segment lost 6 bases and the V segment lost 5 bases, leaving 7 bases of the junction unmatched. The chain's CDR3 is CASSQQGVMDTQYF. The CDR3 nucleotides are TGTGCCAGCAGTCAACAGGGGGTGATGGATACGCAGTATTTT.

The table lists this clone with a few counts. The chain is built from TRBV7-2 and TRBJ2-3; 9 positions match TRBD2. V lost 2 bases, J lost 4 bases, and 4 bases stayed unmatched. Germline values: CDR1 SGHTA, CDR2 FQGNSA. This CDR3 contains 15 residues. Here the CDR3 DNA reads TGTGCCAGCAGCTTAAGCGGGGGGTGGGCAGATACGCAGTATTTT. Protein product: CASSLSGGWADTQYF. The full variable domain, completed using reference TRBV7-2 and TRBJ2-3, is GAGVSQSPSNKVTEKGKDVELRCDPISGHTALYWYRQSLGQGLEFLIYFQGNSAPDKSGLPSDRFSAERTGGSVSTLTIQRTQQEDSAVYLCASSLSGGWADTQYFGPGTRLTVL.

Judged by abundance, this clone is medium-sized. The rearrangement joins TRBV7-8 to TRBJ2-1; TRBD2 aligns across 10 bases. CDR3 length: 15 residues. V trimming: 1 base; J trimming: 10 bases; junction bases outside the gene matches: 7. Germline values: CDR1 SGHVS, CDR2 FQNEAQ. The CDR3 DNA reads TGTGCCAGCAGCTTAGGGATAGCGGGGGGCCGGGAGCAGTTCTTC. Protein sequence: CASSLGIAGGREQFF.

The gene calls are TRBV28 and TRBJ1-2; D is ambiguous. V was trimmed by 2 bases and J by 8 bases, leaving 18 bases between them. This CDR3 is built from 15 residues. CDR1 and CDR2 from the germline V gene are MDHEN and SYDVKM. The CDR3 nucleotides are TGTGCCAGCAGTTTACCCGCTTTTAGTGGGGAGGGCTACACCTTC. Translation: CASSLPAFSGEGYTF.

This sequence joins TRBV13 and TRBJ2-7; D gene unclear. CDR3 size: 15 residues. Trimming pared 6 bases from V and 4 bases from J, leaving 19 bases between. From germline, CDR1 is PRHDT and CDR2 FYEKMQ (reference sequence). The CDR3 here is CASSEAQAALYEQYF. DNA for the CDR3: TGTGCCAGCAGTGAAGCGCAGGCCGCCCTTTACGAGCAGTACTTC.

The chain combines TRBV5-1 with TRBJ2-1; either TRBD1 or TRBD2 may supply D (6 bases each). V was pared by 4 bases and J by 3 bases, with 29 bases between. The germline CDR1 and CDR2 sequences are SGHRS and YFSETQ. The CDR3 consists of 20 residues. The CDR3 loop is CASSPLYRTARRGVYNEQFF. DNA of the CDR3: TGCGCCAGCAGCCCACTGTACCGGACAGCCCGGAGGGGGGTCTACAATGAGCAGTTCTTC.

V gene TRBV5-4 combines with J gene TRBJ2-5; tentative D call: TRBD1 (6 bases). V was shortened by 7 bases and J by 4 bases, with 20 bases between the two germline ends. This CDR3 contains 15 residues. The germline CDR1 and CDR2 sequences are SGHNT and YYREEE (reference sequence). CDR3 DNA: TGTGCCAGCCGCGACCAACAGGGTTGGGCAGAGACCCAGTACTTC. Its protein product is CASRDQQGWAETQYF.

The chain uses TRBV5-5 and TRBJ2-7; D unresolved. The V gene's germline CDR1 is SGHKS and CDR2 YYEKEE (reference sequence). V lost 0 bases to trimming and J lost 3 bases, with 13 bases between them. This CDR3 has 15 residues. CDR3 in amino acids: CASSLVRIGVYEQYF. DNA for the CDR3: TGTGCCAGCAGCTTGGTACGGATTGGGGTCTACGAGCAGTACTTC.

In nucleotides, the CDR3 is TGTGCCAGCAGCTTGGCCGGGGGTTCGGGAAACACCATATATTTT. Translation: CASSLAGGSGNTIYF. The rearrangement joins TRBV11-2 to TRBJ1-3, with D perhaps matching TRBD1 (5 bases). Germline CDR1 is SGHAT and CDR2 is FQNNGV. V gave up 3 bases and J gave up 4 bases, with 13 bases separating them. There are 15 residues in the CDR3.

J is TRBJ2-7 and V is TRBV9, with D possibly TRBD2 on 5 matching bases. With 0 bases removed from V and 5 bases from J, the gap between germline ends came to 15 bases. CDR1 and CDR2 from the germline V gene are SGDLS and YYNGEE. The CDR3 is 15 residues long. CDR3 DNA: TGTGCCAGCAGCGTAGCGTCCGGGGTACTCGACGAGCAGTACTTC. Its translation is CASSVASGVLDEQYF. The full variable domain, completed using reference TRBV9 and TRBJ2-7, is DSGVTQTPKHLITATGQRVTLRCSPRSGDLSVYWYQQSLDQGLQFLIQYYNGEERAKGNILERFSAQQFPDLHSELNLSSLELGDSALYFCASSVASGVLDEQYFGPGTRLTVT.

This clone was observed a handful of times. This chain joins TRBV2 and TRBJ1-5; possible D gene TRBD1, 6 bases. This CDR3 is 15 amino acids long. V was trimmed by 5 bases and J by 5 bases, leaving 16 bases between them. Germline V CDR1 and CDR2: SNHLY, FYNNEI. DNA of the CDR3: TGTGCCAGCAGTCCCTATGGACAGCCAGATCAGCCCCAGCATTTT. Translating it yields CASSPYGQPDQPQHF.